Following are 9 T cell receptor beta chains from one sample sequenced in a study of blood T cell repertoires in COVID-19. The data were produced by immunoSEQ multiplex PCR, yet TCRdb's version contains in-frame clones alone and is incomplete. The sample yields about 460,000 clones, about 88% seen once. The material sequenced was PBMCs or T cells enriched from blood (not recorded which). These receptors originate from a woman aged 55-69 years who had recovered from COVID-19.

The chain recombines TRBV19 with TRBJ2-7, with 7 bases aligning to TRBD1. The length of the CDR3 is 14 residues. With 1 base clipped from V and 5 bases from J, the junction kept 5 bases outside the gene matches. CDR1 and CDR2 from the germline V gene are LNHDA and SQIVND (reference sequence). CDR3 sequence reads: CASSIGGDSHEQYF. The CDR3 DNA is TGTGCCAGTAGTATAGGAGGGGACAGTCACGAGCAGTACTTC.

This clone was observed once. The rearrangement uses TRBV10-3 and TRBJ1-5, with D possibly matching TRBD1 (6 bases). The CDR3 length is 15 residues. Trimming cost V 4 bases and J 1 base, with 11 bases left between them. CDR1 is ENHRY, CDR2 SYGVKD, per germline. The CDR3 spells CAISGGGASNQPQHF. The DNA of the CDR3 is TGTGCCATCAGTGGGGGGGGCGCGAGCAATCAGCCCCAGCATTTT.

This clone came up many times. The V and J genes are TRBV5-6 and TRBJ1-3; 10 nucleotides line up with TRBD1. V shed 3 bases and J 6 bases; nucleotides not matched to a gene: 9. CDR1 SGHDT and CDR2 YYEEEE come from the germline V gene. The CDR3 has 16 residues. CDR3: CASSSPGQGSLNTIYF. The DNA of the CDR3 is TGTGCCAGCAGCTCCCCGGGACAGGGGTCATTAAACACCATATATTTT.

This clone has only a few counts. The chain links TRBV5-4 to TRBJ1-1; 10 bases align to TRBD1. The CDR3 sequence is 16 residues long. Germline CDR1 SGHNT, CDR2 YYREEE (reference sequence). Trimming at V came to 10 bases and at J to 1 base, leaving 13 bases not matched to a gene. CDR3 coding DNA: TGTGCCGGCTTTAGTCGGGACAGGGGTTCGAACACTGAAGCTTTCTTT. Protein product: CAGFSRDRGSNTEAFF. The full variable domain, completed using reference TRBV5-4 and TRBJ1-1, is ETGVTQSPTHLIKTRGQQVTLRCSSQSGHNTVSWYQQALGQGPQFIFQYYREEENGRGNFPPRFSGLQFPNYSSELNVNALELDDSALYLCAGFSRDRGSNTEAFFGQGTRLTVV.

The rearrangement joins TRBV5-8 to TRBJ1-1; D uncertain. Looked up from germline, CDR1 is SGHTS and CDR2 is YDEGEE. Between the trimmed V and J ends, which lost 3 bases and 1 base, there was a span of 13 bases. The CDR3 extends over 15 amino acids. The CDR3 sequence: CASSSISGANTEAFF. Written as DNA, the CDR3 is TGTGCCAGCAGCTCGATAAGCGGAGCGAACACTGAAGCTTTCTTT.

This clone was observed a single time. The CDR3 nucleotides are TGTGCCAGCAAAACCAGCAGGGGGCTCAGAAATGAGCAGTTCTTC. Translated: CASKTSRGLRNEQFF. The chain couples TRBV11-2 to TRBJ2-1; TRBD1 agrees at 8 bases. The CDR3 totals 15 residues. CDR1 and CDR2 from the germline V gene are SGHAT and FQNNGV. With V trimmed by 7 bases and J by 7 bases, 12 bases remained unmatched.

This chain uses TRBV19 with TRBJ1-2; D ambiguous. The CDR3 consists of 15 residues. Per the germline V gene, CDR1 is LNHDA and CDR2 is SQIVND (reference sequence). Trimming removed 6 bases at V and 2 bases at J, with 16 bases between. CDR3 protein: CASSERILTNYGYTF. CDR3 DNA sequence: TGTGCCAGTAGCGAACGAATCCTAACGAACTATGGCTACACCTTC.

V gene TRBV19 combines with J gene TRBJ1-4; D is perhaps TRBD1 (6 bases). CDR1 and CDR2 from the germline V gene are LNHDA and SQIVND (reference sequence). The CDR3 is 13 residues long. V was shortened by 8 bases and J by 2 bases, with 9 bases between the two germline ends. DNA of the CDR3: TGTGCCAGTGGCAGGGGTACTAATGAAAAACTGTTTTTT. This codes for CASGRGTNEKLFF.

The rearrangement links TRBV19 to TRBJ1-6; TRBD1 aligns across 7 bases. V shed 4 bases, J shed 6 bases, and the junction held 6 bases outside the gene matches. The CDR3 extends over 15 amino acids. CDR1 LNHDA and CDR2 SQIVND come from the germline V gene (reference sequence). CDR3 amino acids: CASSTGTVFNSPLHF. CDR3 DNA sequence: TGTGCCAGTAGTACTGGGACAGTCTTTAATTCACCCCTCCACTTT. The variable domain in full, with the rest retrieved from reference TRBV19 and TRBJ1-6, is DGGITQSPKYLFRKEGQNVTLSCEQNLNHDAMYWYRQDPGQGLRLIYYSQIVNDFQKGDIAEGYSVSREKKESFPLTVTSAQKNPTAFYLCASSTGTVFNSPLHFGNGTRLTVT.